This passage covers 7 T cell receptor beta chains from one sample sequenced in a study of T cells in Graves' hyperthyroidism and ophthalmopathy (dated by TCRdb to between 2018 and 2020). Receptor libraries were prepared by multiplex PCR. The instrument given in TCRdb is Illumina HiSeq 2000. Amplification of TCR beta CDR3 regions was carried out from RNA transcripts. The first round of RT-PCR for the TCR CDR3 was performed with the HTBI primer set and the Qiagen OneStep RT-PCR kit. Starting from the raw public reads, TCRdb applied fastp trimming at Q25, assembled clones with MiXCR and retained in-frame beta chains. For every CDR3 protein sequence, its rows merge into one entry that carries the most common genes and DNA. For this sample there are under 700,000 distinct CDR3 sequences; roughly 17% appear just once. About 20% of the sample rests with the top ten. The specimen was blood. The receptors derive from a woman aged 18-29 years with Graves' hyperthyroidism.

This clonotype was detected ten times or more. The gene calls are TRBV2 and TRBJ1-2; the match to TRBD1 covers 9 bases. The CDR3 has 16 amino acids. Germline V gives CDR1 SNHLY, CDR2 FYNNEI. The V and J ends lost 7 bases and 3 bases, in that order; junction bases with no gene match: 12. Here the CDR3 DNA reads TGTGCCAGCAACACCAGATTACAGGGGGCGGACTATGGCTACACCTTC. Translation: CASNTRLQGADYGYTF.

The chain is built from TRBV12-3 or TRBV12-4 and TRBJ2-2; 9 bases are shared with TRBD1. After removal of 10 bases from V and 8 bases from J, the junction contained 17 bases not matched to a gene. The CDR3 has 16 amino acids. CDR3 sequence: CATLQTGTGYFGELFF. For the CDR3, the DNA is TGTGCCACCCTACAAACCGGGACAGGGTATTTTGGGGAGCTGTTTTTT.

About this clonotype: Germline and junction disagree at one end, which may indicate a read error. The chain carries TRBV20-1 and TRBJ2-1, with D possibly TRBD1 on 6 matching bases. CDR1 and CDR2 (germline): DFQATT, SNEGSKA (reference sequence). The CDR3 loop spans 14 amino acids. The CDR3 region is CSASHRPQGNDQFF. CDR3 in DNA: TGCAGTGCTAGCCATAGACCTCAGGGGAATGATCAGTTCTTC.

The rearrangement joins TRBV20-1 to TRBJ2-7; D is undetermined. Germline CDR1 reads DFQATT; CDR2 reads SNEGSKA (reference sequence). V lost 0 bases and J lost 3, with 9 bases in between. The CDR3 runs 13 residues. The CDR3 DNA reads as TGCAGTGCTAGAGACCGGACCGGCTACGAGCAGTACTTC. Translation: CSARDRTGYEQYF.

The chain combines TRBV20-1 with TRBJ2-1; D tentatively reads TRBD1 or TRBD2 (5 bases each). CDR1 DFQATT and CDR2 SNEGSKA come from the germline V gene (reference sequence). The CDR3 loop spans 14 amino acids. The V gene lost 2 bases and the J gene lost 8 bases, with 16 bases spanning the gap. The CDR3 DNA is TGCAGTGCTAGACCCCCGGGGCCGGAGGATGAGCAGTTCTTC. This sequence encodes CSARPPGPEDEQFF.

This chain links TRBV28 with TRBJ2-7; D is uncertain. V was cut by 1 base and J by 6 bases, with 4 bases left in between. Germline CDR1 MDHEN, CDR2 SYDVKM. The CDR3 contains 11 residues. CDR3 amino acids: CASSLLAEQYF. DNA of the CDR3: TGTGCCAGCAGTTTATTGGCCGAGCAGTACTTC.

The sample holds many counts of this clonotype. V is TRBV20-1 and J is TRBJ2-5; 9 nucleotides align to TRBD2. The CDR3 extends over 16 amino acids. J gave up 5 bases and V 0 bases, and 10 bases lay outside the gene matches. CDR1 DFQATT and CDR2 SNEGSKA come from the germline V gene (reference sequence). Written as DNA, the CDR3 is TGCAGTGCTAGAGATGGGAGGCTAGCGGGGACTGAGACCCAGTACTTC. Protein sequence: CSARDGRLAGTETQYF.